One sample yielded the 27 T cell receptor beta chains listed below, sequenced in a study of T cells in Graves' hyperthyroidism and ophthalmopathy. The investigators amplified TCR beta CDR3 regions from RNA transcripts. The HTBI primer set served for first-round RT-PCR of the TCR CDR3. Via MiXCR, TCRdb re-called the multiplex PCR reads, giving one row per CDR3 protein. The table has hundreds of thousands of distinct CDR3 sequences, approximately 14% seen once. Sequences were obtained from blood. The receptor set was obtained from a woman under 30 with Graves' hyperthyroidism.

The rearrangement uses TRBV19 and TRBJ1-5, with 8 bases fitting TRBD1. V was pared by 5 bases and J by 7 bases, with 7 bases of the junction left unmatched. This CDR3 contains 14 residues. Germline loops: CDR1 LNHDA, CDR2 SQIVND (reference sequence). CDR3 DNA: TGTGCCAGTAGTCAAAGGACAGGGTGGCAGCCCCAGCATTTT. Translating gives CASSQRTGWQPQHF.

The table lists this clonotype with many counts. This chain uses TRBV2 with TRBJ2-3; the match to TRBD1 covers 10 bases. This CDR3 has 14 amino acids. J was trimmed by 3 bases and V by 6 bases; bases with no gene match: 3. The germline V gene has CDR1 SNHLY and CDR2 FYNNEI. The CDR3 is CASRKGQGTDTQYF. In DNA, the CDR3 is TGTGCCAGCAGGAAGGGACAGGGGACAGATACGCAGTATTTT.

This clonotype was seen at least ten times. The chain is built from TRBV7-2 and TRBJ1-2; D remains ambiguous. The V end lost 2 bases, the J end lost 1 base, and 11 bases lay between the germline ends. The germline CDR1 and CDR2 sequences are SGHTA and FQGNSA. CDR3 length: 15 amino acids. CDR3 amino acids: CASSLFPGSNYGYTF. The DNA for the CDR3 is TGTGCCAGCAGCTTATTTCCGGGCAGTAACTATGGCTACACCTTC. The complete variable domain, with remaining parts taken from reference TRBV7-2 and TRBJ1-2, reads GAGVSQSPSNKVTEKGKDVELRCDPISGHTALYWYRQSLGQGLEFLIYFQGNSAPDKSGLPSDRFSAERTGGSVSTLTIQRTQQEDSAVYLCASSLFPGSNYGYTFGSGTRLTVV.

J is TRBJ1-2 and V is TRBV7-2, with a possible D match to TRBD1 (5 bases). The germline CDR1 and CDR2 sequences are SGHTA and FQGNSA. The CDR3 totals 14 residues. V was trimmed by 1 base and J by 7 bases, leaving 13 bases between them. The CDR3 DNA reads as TGTGCCAGCAGCTTAGACTCCTCGAGGGGTGGCTACACCTTC. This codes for CASSLDSSRGGYTF.

The DNA for the CDR3 is TGTGCCAGCAGTGAAGTTGGGGGACAGGGGGCCGATCAGCCCCAGCATTTT. Protein sequence: CASSEVGGQGADQPQHF. This chain joins TRBV2 and TRBJ1-5; TRBD1 agrees at 12 bases. The CDR3 runs 17 residues. The V segment lost 1 base and the J segment 5 bases; nucleotides outside the gene matches: 6. Germline V CDR1 and CDR2: SNHLY, FYNNEI.

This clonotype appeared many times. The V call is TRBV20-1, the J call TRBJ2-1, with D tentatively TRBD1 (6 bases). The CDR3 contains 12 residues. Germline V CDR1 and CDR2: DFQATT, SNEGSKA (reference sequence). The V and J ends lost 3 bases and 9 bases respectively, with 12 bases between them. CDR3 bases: TGCAGTGCTAGCCGGCAGGGGTTTGAGCAGTTCTTC. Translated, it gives CSASRQGFEQFF.

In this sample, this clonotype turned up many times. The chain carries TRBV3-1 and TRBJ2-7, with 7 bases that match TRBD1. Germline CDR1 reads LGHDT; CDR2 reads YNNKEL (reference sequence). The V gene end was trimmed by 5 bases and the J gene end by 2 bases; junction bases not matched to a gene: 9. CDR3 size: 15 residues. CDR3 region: CASSKGRQGTYEQYF. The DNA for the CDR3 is TGTGCCAGCAGCAAAGGAAGACAGGGAACCTACGAGCAGTACTTC.

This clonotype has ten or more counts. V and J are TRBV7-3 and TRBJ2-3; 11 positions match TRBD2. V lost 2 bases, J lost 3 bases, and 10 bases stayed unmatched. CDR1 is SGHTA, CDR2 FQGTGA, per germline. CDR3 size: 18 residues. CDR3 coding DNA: TGTGCCAGCAGCTTAGGGCCTACTAGCGGGAGTAGGACAGATACGCAGTATTTT. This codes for CASSLGPTSGSRTDTQYF.

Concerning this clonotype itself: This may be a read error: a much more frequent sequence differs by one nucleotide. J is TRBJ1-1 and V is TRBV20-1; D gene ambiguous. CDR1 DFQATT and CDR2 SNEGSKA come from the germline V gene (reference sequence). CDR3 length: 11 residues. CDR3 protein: CIARGATEAFF. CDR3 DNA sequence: TGCATTGCTAGAGGCGCCACTGAAGCTTTCTTT.

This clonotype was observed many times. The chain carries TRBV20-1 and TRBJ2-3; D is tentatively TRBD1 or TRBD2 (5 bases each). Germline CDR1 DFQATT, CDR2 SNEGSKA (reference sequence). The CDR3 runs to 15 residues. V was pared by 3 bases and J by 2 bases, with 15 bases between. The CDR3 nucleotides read TGCAGTGCTAGGTCGGGACCCCCGGCCACAGATACGCAGTATTTT. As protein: CSARSGPPATDTQYF.

CDR3 region: CASSLVSGGSTDTQYF. CDR3 sequence (DNA): TGCGCCAGCAGCTTGGTGAGCGGGGGAAGCACAGATACGCAGTATTTT. The genes are TRBV5-1 and TRBJ2-3; 8 nucleotides align to TRBD2. The CDR3 is 16 amino acids. Trimming cost V 0 bases and J 0 bases; bases outside gene matches: 3. The germline CDR1 and CDR2 sequences are SGHRS and YFSETQ. Using reference TRBV5-1 and TRBJ2-3 for the parts outside the CDR3, the full variable domain is KAGVTQTPRYLIKTRGQQVTLSCSPISGHRSVSWYQQTPGQGLQFLFEYFSETQRNKGNFPGRFSGRQFSNSRSEMNVSTLELGDSALYLCASSLVSGGSTDTQYFGPGTRLTVL.

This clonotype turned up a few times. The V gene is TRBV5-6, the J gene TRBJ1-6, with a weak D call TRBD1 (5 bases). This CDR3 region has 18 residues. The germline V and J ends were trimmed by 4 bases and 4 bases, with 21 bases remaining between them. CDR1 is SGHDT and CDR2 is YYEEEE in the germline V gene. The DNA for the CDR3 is TGTGCCAGCAGCCAAAAGGGGAGGACGGACCCTTATAATTCACCCCTCCACTTT. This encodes CASSQKGRTDPYNSPLHF.

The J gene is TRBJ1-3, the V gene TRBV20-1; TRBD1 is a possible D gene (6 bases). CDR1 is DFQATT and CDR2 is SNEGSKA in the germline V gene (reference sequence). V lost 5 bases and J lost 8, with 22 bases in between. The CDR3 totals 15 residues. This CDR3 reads CSAGRPRGRSDTIYF. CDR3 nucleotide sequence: TGCAGTGCTGGCCGGCCCAGGGGTCGGTCAGACACCATATATTTT.

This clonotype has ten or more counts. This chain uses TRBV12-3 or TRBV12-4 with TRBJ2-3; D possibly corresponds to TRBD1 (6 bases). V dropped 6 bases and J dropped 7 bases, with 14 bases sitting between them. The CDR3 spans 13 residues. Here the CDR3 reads CASSGTRGNTQYF. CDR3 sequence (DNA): TGTGCCAGCAGCGGTACCAGGGGAAATACGCAGTATTTT.

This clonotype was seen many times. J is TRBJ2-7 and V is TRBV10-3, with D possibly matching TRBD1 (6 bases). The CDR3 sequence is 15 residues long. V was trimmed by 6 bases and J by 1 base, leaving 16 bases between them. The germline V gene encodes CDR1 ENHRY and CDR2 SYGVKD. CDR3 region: CAIRNNRDTSYEQYF. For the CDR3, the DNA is TGTGCCATCAGGAACAACCGGGACACATCCTACGAGCAGTACTTC.

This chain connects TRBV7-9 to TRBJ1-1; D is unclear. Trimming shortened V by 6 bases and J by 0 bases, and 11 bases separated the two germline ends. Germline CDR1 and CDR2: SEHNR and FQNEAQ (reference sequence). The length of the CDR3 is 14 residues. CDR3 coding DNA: TGTGCCAGCAGGCCCGGTTTCGTGAACACTGAAGCTTTCTTT. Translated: CASRPGFVNTEAFF.

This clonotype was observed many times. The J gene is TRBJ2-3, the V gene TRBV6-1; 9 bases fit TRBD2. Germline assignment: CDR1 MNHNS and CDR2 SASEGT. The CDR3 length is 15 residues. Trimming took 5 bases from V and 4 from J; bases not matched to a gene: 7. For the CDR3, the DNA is TGTGCCAGCAGTCTTAGCGGGAGTAGGGCAGATACGCAGTATTTT. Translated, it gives CASSLSGSRADTQYF.

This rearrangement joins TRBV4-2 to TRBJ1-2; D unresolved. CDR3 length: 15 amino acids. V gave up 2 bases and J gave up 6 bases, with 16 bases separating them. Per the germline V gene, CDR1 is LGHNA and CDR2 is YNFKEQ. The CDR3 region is CASSQPDRSRDGYTF. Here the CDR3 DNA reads TGTGCCAGCAGCCAACCAGACCGCTCGAGAGATGGCTACACCTTC.

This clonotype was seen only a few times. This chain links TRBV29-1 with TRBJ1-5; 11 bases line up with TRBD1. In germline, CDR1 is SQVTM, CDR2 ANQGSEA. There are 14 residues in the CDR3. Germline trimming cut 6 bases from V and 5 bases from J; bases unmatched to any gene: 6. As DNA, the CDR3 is TGCAGCGTAAGGGACAGGGGGGGGGATCAGCCCCAGCATTTT. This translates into CSVRDRGGDQPQHF.

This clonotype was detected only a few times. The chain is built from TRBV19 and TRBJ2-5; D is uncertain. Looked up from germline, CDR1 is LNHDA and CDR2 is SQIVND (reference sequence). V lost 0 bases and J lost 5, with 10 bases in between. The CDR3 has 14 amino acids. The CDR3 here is CASSIEEVRETQYF. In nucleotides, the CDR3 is TGTGCCAGTAGTATAGAAGAAGTGAGGGAGACCCAGTACTTC.

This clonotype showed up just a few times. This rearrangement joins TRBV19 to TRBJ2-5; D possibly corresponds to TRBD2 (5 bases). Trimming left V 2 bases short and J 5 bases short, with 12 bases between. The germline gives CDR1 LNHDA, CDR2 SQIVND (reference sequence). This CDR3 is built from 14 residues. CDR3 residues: CASSIRTPRETQYF. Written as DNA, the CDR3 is TGTGCCAGTAGTATAAGGACTCCTAGGGAGACCCAGTACTTC.

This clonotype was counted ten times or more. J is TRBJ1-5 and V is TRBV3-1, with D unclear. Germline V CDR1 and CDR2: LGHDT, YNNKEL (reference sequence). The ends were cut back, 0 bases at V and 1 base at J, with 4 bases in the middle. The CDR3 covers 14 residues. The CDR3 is CASSQDRSNQPQHF. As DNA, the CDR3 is TGTGCCAGCAGCCAAGACCGAAGCAATCAGCCCCAGCATTTT. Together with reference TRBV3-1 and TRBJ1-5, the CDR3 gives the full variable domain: DTAVSQTPKYLVTQMGNDKSIKCEQNLGHDTMYWYKQDSKKFLKIMFSYNNKELIINETVPNRFSPKSPDKAHLNLHINSLELGDSAVYFCASSQDRSNQPQHFGDGTRLSIL.

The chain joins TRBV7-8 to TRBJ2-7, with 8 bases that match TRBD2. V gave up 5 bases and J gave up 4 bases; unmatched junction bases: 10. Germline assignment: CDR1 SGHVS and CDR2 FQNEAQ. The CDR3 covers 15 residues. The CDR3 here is CASSPGLGRSYEQYF. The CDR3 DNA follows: TGTGCCAGCAGCCCGGGACTAGGGAGATCTTACGAGCAGTACTTC.

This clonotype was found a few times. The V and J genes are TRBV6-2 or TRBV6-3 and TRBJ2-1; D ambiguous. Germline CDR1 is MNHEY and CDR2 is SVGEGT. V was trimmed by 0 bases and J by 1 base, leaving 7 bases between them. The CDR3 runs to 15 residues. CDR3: CASSYSTGSYNEQFF. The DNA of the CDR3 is TGTGCCAGCAGTTACTCGACCGGGTCCTACAATGAGCAGTTCTTC.

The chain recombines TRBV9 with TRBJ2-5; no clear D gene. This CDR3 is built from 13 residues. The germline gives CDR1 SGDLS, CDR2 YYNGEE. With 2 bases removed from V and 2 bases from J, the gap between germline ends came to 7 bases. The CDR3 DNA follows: TGTGCCAGCAGCGTTAACGTTCAAGAGACCCAGTACTTC. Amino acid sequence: CASSVNVQETQYF.

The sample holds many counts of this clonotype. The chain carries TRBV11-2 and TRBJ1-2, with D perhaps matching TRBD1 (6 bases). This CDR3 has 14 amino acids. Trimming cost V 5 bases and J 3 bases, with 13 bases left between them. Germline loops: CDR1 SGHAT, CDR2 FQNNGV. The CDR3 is CASSPIQGYYGYTF. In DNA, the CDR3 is TGTGCCAGCAGCCCCATTCAGGGGTACTATGGCTACACCTTC.

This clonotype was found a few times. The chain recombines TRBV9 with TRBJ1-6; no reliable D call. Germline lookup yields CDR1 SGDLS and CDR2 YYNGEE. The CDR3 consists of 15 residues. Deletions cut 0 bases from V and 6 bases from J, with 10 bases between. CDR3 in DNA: TGTGCCAGCAGCGTAGGGCCCAGGAGTAATTCACCCCTCCACTTT. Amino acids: CASSVGPRSNSPLHF.